Each of the 6 T cell receptor beta chains below was sequenced from the same sample in a study of OX40 agonist ivuxolimab in advanced cancers. The repertoire was sequenced with immunoSEQ multiplex PCR; TCRdb's copy has only in-frame clones and lacks some. The top ten clones hold approximately 10% of a sample with under 100,000 clones, around 90% of them seen once. Sequencing was performed on CD4+ or CD8+ T cells sorted from blood, taken in a trial of the OX40 agonist ivuxolimab. These receptors were taken from an adult with an advanced solid tumor such as melanoma, head and neck, liver or kidney cancer.

This clone was seen a single time. The CDR3 DNA follows: TGCGCCAGCAGCCAAGGGACAGCTAACTATGGCTACACCTTC. Its translation is CASSQGTANYGYTF. J is TRBJ1-2 and V is TRBV4-1, with D possibly matching TRBD1 (6 bases). Germline CDR1 MGHRA, CDR2 YSYEKL. The CDR3 extends over 14 amino acids. Trimming pared 1 base from V and 0 bases from J, leaving 6 bases between.

This sequence joins TRBV6-6 and TRBJ2-7; D is possibly TRBD1 or TRBD2 (5 bases each). The CDR3 length is 14 residues. Deletions cut 6 bases from V and 3 bases from J, with 15 bases between. Germline CDR1 MNHNY, CDR2 SVGAGI (reference sequence). CDR3 protein: CASSPGPPIYEQYF. The CDR3 DNA reads as TGTGCCAGCAGCCCGGGACCCCCAATCTACGAGCAGTACTTC.

The V and J genes are TRBV6-5 and TRBJ2-1; D ambiguous. V was shortened by 6 bases and J by 1 base, with 13 bases between the two germline ends. CDR1 and CDR2 from the germline V gene are MNHEY and SVGAGI. The CDR3 has 15 amino acids. The CDR3 DNA sequence: TGTGCCAGCAGGGCCGGTTTGGGGTCCTACAATGAGCAGTTCTTC. Its translation: CASRAGLGSYNEQFF.

The chain has TRBV9 and TRBJ2-5; no reliable D call. The V end lost 0 bases, the J end lost 1 base, and 10 bases lay between the germline ends. CDR1 and CDR2 from the germline V gene are SGDLS and YYNGEE. The CDR3 runs 15 residues. In DNA form, the CDR3 reads TGTGCCAGCAGCGTAGAATCCACCAGCCAAGAGACCCAGTACTTC. This sequence encodes CASSVESTSQETQYF. Combining the CDR3 with reference TRBV9 and TRBJ2-5 gives the whole variable domain DSGVTQTPKHLITATGQRVTLRCSPRSGDLSVYWYQQSLDQGLQFLIQYYNGEERAKGNILERFSAQQFPDLHSELNLSSLELGDSALYFCASSVESTSQETQYFGPGTRLLVL.

This clone was detected only once. The rearrangement uses TRBV7-9 and TRBJ2-7; 7 positions match TRBD1. Germline-derived CDR1 and CDR2 are SEHNR and FQNEAQ (reference sequence). The CDR3 runs to 19 residues. The V gene end was trimmed by 0 bases and the J gene end by 0 bases; junction bases not matched to a gene: 14. The CDR3 bases are TGTGCCAGCAGCTTAGCTGGGACAGAGGAAAATTCCACCTCCTACGAGCAGTACTTC. Translated: CASSLAGTEENSTSYEQYF.

The chain is built from TRBV11-2 and TRBJ2-7; unclear D gene. This CDR3 region has 15 residues. Trimming removed 3 bases at V and 0 bases at J, with 12 bases between. CDR1 and CDR2 (germline): SGHAT, FQNNGV. CDR3: CASSFQKESSYEQYF. The CDR3 DNA follows: TGTGCCAGCAGCTTCCAAAAGGAGAGCTCCTACGAGCAGTACTTC.